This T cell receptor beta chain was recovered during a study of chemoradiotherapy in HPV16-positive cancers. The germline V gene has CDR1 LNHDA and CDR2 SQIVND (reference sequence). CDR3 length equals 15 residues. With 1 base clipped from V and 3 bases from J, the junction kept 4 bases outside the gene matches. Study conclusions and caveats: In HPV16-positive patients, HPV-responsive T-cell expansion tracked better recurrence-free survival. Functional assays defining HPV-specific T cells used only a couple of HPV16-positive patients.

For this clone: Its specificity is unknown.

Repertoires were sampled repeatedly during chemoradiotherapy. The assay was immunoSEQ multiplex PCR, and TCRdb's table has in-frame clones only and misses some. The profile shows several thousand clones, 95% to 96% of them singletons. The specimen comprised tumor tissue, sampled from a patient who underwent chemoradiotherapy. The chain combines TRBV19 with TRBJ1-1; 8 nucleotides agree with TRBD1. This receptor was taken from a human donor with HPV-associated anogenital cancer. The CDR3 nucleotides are TGTGCCAGTAGTATAGGGGACAGGCGGTACACTGAAGCTTTCTTT. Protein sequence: CASSIGDRRYTEAFF.